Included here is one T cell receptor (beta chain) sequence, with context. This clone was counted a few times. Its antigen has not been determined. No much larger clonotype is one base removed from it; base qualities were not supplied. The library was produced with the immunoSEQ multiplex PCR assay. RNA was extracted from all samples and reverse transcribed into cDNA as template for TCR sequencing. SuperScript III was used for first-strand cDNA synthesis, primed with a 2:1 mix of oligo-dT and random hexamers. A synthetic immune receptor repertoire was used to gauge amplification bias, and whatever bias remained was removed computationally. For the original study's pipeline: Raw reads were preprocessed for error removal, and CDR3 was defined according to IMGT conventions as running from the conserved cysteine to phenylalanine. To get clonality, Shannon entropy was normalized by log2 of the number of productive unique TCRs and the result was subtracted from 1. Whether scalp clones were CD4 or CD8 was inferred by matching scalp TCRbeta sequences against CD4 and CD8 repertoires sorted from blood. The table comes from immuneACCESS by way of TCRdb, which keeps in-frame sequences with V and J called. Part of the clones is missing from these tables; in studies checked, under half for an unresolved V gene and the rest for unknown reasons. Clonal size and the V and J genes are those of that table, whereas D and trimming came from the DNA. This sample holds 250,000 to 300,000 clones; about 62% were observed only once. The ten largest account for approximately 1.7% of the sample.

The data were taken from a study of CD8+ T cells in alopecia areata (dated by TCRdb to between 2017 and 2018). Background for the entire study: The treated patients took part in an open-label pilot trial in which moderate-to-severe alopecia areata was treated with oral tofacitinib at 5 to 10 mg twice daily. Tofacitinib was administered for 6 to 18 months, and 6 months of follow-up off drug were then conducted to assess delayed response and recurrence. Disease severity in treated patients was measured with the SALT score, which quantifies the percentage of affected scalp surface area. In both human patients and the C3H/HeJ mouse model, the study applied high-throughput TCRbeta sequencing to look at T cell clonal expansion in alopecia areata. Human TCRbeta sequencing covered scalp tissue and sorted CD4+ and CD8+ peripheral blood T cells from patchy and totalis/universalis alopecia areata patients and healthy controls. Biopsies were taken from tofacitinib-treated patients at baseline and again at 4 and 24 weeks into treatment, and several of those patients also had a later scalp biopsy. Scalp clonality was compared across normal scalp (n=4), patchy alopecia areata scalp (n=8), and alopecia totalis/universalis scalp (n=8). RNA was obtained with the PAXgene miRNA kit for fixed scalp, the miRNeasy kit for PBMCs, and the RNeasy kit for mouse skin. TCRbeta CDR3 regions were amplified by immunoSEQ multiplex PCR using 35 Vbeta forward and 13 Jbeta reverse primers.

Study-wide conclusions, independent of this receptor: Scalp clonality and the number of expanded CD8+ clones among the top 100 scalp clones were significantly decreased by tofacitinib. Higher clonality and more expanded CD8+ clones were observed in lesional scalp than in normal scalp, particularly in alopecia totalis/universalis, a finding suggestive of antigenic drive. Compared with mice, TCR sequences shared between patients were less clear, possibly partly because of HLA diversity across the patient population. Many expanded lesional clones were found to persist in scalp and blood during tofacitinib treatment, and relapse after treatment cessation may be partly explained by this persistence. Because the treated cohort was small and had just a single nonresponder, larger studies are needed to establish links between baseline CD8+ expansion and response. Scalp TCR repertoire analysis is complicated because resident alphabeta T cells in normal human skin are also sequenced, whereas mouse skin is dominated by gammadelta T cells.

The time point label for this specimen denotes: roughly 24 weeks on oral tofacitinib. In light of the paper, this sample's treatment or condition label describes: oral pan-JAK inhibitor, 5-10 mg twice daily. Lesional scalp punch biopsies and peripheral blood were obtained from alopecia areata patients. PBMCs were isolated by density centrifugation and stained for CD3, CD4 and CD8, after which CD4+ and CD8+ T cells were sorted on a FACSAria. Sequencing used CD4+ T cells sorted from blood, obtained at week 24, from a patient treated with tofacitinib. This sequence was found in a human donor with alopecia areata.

The nucleotides read TGTGCCATCACGCAGGGGAGGGACACTGAAGCTTTCTTT. It translates as CAITQGRDTEAFF. The chain uses TRBV10-3 and TRBJ1-1; TRBD1 is possibly the D segment (6 matching bases). CDR1 and CDR2, per the germline V gene, are ENHRY and SYGVKD. V is cut by 7 bases and J by 3 bases, and the space between the germline ends is 12 bases. The CDR3 has 13 amino acids, counting the end cysteine and phenylalanine. CDR3 DNA only is kept here, 39 bases in frame from base 1.